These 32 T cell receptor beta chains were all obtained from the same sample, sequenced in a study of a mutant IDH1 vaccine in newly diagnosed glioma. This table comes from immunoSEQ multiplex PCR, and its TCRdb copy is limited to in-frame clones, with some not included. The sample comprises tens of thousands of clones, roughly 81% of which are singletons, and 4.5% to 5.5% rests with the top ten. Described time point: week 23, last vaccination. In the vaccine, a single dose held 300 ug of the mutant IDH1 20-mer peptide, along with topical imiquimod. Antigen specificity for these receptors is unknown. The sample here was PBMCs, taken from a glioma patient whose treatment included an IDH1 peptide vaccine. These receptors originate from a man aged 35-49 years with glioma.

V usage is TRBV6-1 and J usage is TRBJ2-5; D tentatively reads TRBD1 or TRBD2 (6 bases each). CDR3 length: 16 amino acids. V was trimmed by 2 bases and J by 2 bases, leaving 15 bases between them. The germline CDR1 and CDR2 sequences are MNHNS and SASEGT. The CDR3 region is CASSERGLVGQETQYF. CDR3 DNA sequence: TGTGCCAGCAGTGAACGGGGGCTGGTTGGTCAAGAGACCCAGTACTTC.

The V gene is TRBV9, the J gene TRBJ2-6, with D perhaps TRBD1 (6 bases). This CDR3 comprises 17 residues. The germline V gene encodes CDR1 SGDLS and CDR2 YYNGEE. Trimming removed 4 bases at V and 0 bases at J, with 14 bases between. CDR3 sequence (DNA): TGTGCCAGCAGCCCGGTTGGACAGCTCTCTGGGGCCAACGTCCTGACTTTC. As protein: CASSPVGQLSGANVLTF.

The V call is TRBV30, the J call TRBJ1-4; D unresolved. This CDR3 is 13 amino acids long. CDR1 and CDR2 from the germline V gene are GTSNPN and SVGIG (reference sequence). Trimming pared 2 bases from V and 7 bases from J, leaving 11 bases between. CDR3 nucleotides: TGTGCCTGGAGTTTCCTGACGGGTGAAAAACTGTTTTTT. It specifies CAWSFLTGEKLFF.

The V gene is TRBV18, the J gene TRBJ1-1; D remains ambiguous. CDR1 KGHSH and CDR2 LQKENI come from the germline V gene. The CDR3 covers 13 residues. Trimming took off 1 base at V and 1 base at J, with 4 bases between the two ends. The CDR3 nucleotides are TGTGCCAGCTCACCACTCGAGAACACTGAAGCTTTCTTT. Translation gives CASSPLENTEAFF.

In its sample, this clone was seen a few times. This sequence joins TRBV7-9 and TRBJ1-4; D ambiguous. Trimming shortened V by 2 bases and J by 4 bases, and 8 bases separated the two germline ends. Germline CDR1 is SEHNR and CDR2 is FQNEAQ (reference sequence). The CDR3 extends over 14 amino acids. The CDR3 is CASSLIGDNEKLFF. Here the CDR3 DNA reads TGTGCCAGCAGCTTAATAGGAGATAATGAAAAACTGTTTTTT. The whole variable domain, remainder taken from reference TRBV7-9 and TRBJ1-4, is DTGVSQNPRHKITKRGQNVTFRCDPISEHNRLYWYRQTLGQGPEFLTYFQNEAQLEKSRLLSDRFSAERPKGSFSTLEIQRTEQGDSAMYLCASSLIGDNEKLFFGSGTQLSVL.

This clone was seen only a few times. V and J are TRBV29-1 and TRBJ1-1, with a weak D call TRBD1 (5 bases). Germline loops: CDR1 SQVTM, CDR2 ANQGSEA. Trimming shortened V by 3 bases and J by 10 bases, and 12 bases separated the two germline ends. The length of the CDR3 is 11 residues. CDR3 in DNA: TGCAGCGTTGAGTTCAGGGTTCGAGCTTTCTTT. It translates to CSVEFRVRAFF.

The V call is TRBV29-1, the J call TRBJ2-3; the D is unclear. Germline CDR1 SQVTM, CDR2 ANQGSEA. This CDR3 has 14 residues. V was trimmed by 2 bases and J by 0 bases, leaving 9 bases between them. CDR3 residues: CSVESGPSTDTQYF. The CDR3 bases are TGCAGCGTTGAATCCGGACCAAGCACAGATACGCAGTATTTT.

The CDR3 nucleotides are TGTGCCAGCAGCAAACATCGAATAGATACTAGGAACCAACCCTACGAGCAGTACTTC. Residues: CASSKHRIDTRNQPYEQYF. The chain links TRBV21-1 to TRBJ2-7; the tabulated D call, TRBD2, remains unverified against the DNA. TRBV21-1 is assigned pseudogene status. The length of the CDR3 is 19 residues.

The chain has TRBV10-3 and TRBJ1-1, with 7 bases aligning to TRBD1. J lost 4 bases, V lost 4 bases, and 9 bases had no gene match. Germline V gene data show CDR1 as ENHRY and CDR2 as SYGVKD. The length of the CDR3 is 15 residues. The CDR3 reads CAISGMTGRSTEAFF. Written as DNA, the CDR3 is TGTGCCATCAGTGGCATGACAGGGAGGAGCACTGAAGCTTTCTTT.

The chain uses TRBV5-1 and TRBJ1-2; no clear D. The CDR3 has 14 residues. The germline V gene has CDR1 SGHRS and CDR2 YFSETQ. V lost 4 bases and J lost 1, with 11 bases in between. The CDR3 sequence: CASSPSTVNYGYTF. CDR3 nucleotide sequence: TGCGCCAGCAGCCCCTCGACTGTTAACTATGGCTACACCTTC.

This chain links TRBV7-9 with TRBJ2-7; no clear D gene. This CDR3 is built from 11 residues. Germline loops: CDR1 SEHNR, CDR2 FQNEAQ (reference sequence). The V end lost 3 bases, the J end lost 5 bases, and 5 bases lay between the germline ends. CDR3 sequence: CASSFADEQYF. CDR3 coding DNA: TGTGCCAGCAGCTTTGCGGACGAGCAGTACTTC. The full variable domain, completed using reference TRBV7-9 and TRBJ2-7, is DTGVSQNPRHKITKRGQNVTFRCDPISEHNRLYWYRQTLGQGPEFLTYFQNEAQLEKSRLLSDRFSAERPKGSFSTLEIQRTEQGDSAMYLCASSFADEQYFGPGTRLTVT.

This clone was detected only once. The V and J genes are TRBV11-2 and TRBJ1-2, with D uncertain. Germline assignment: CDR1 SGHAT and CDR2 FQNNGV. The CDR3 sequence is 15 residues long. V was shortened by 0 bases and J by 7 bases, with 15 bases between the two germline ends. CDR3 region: CASSLETLGGSGYTF. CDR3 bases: TGTGCCAGCAGCTTAGAAACGCTCGGAGGGTCTGGCTACACCTTC.

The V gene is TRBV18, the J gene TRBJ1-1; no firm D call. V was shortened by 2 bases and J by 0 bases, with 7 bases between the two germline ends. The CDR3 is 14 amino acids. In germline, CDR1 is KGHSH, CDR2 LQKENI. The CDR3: CASSPGELNTEAFF. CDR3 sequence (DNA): TGTGCCAGCTCACCAGGGGAACTGAACACTGAAGCTTTCTTT.

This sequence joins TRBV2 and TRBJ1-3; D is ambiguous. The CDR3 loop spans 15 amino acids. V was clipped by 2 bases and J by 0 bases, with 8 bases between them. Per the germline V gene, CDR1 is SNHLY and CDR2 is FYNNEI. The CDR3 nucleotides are TGTGCCAGCAGTGAACGGGGTGGCTCTGGAAACACCATATATTTT. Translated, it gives CASSERGGSGNTIYF.

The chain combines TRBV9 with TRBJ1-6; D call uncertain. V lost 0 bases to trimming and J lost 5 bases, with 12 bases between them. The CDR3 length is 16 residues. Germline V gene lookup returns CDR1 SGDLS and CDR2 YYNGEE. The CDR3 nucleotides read TGTGCCAGCAGCGTAGGGTGGGCATGGGATAATTCACCCCTCCACTTT. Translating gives CASSVGWAWDNSPLHF.

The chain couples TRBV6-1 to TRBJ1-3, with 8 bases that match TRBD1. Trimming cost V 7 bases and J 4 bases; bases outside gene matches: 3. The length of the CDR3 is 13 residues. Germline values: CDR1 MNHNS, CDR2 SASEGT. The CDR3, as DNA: TGTGCCAGCACAGGGGGCCTCGGAAACACCATATATTTT. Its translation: CASTGGLGNTIYF.

The CDR3 DNA is TGTGCCAGTAGTATAGGACGGAGTAACTCTGGAAACACCATATATTTT. Translation: CASSIGRSNSGNTIYF. The chain couples TRBV19 to TRBJ1-3; no firm D call. From germline, CDR1 is LNHDA and CDR2 SQIVND (reference sequence). This CDR3 comprises 16 residues. V shed 1 base and J shed 0 bases, with 10 bases lying between them.

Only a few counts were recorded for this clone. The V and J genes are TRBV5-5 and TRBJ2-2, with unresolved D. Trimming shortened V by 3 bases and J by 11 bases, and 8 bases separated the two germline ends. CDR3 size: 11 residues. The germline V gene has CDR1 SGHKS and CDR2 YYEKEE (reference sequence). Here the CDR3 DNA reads TGTGCCAGCAGCTCCGAGTCTGAGCTGTTTTTT. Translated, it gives CASSSESELFF.

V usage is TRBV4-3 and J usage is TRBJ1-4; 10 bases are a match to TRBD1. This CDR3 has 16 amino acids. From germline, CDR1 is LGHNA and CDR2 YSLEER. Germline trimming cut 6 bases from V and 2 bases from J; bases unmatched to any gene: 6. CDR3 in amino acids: CASSSTGGRTNEKLFF. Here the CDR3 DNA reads TGCGCCAGCAGTTCGACAGGGGGCAGGACTAATGAAAAACTGTTTTTT.

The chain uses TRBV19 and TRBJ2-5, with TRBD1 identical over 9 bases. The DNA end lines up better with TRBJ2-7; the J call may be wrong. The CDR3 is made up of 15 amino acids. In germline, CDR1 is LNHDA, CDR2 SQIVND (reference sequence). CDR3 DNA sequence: TGTGCCAGTAGTATCCAGGGACAGGGCTACTACGAGCAGTACTTC. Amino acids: CASSIQGQGYYEQYF.

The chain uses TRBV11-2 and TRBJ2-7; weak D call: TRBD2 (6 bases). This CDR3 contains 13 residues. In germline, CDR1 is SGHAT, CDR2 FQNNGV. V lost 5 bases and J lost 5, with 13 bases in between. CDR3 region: CASSPGVGDEQYF. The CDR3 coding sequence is TGTGCCAGCAGCCCGGGGGTCGGAGACGAGCAGTACTTC.

The CDR3, as DNA: TGTGCCAGCAAGACTAGCGGGGACACAGATACGCAGTATTTT. The encoded protein is CASKTSGDTDTQYF. V gene TRBV6-4 combines with J gene TRBJ2-3, with TRBD2 identical over 11 bases. With V trimmed by 7 bases and J by 2 bases, 2 bases remained unmatched. The CDR3 consists of 14 residues. CDR1 is MRHNA and CDR2 is SNTAGT in the germline V gene.

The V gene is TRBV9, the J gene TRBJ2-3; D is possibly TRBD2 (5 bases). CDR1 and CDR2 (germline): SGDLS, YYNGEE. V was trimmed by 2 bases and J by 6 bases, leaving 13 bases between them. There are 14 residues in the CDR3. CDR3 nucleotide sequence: TGTGCCAGCAGCGTGAGCGGCAAGCACGATACGCAGTATTTT. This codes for CASSVSGKHDTQYF.

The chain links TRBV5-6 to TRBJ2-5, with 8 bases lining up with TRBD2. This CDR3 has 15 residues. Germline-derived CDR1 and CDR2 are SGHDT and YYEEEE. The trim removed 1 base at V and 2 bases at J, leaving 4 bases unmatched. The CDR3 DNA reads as TGTGCCAGCAGCTTGACCATAGCGGGGCAAGAGACCCAGTACTTC. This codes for CASSLTIAGQETQYF.

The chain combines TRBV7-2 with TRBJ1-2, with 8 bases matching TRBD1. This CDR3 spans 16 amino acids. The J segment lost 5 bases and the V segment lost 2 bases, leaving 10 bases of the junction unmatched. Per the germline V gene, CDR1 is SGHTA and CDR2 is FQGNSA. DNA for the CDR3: TGTGCCAGCAGCTTACGTACACCGGGACAGGCATATGGCTACACCTTC. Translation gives CASSLRTPGQAYGYTF.

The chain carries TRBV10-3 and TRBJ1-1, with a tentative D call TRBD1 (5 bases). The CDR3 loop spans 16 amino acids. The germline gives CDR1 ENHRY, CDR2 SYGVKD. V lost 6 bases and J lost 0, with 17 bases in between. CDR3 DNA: TGTGCCATCAGGGGACCCGAAAAACCGATGAACACTGAAGCTTTCTTT. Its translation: CAIRGPEKPMNTEAFF.

CDR3: CASSPQGSRGEQFF. Written as DNA, the CDR3 is TGTGCCAGCAGCCCACAGGGGTCGCGAGGTGAGCAGTTCTTC. V usage is TRBV7-2 and J usage is TRBJ2-1, with 7 nucleotides matching TRBD1. In germline, CDR1 is SGHTA, CDR2 FQGNSA. J lost 9 bases, V lost 5 bases, and 10 bases had no gene match. This CDR3 contains 14 residues.

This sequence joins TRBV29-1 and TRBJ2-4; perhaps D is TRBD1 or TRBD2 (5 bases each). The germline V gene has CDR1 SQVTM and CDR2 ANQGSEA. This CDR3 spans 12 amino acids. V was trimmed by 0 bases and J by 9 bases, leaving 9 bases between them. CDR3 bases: TGCAGCGTTGAAGATCATGGGGGCATTCAGTACTTC. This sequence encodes CSVEDHGGIQYF.

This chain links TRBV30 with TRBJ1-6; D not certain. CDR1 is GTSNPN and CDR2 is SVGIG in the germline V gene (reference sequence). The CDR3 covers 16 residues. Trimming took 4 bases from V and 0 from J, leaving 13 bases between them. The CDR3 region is CAWTITRSSYNSPLHF. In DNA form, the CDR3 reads TGTGCCTGGACCATAACTAGGAGCTCCTATAATTCACCCCTCCACTTT.

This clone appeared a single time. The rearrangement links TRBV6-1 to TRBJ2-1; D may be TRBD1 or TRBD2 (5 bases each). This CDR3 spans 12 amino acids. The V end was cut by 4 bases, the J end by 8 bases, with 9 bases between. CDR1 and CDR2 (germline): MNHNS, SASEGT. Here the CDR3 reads CASSVEGYEQFF. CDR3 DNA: TGTGCCAGCAGTGTCGAGGGGTATGAGCAGTTCTTC.

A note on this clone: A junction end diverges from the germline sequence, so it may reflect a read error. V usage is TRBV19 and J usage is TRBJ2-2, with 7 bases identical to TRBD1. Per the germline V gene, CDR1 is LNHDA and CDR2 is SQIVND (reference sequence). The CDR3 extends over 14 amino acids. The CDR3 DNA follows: TGTGCCAGTAGTTCGACAGGGAACGCCGGGGAGCTGTTTTTT. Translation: CASSSTGNAGELFF.

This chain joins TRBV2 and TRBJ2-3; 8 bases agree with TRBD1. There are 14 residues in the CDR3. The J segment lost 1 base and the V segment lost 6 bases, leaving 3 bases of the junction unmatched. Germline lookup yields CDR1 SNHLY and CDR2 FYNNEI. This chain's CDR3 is CASRLQGGTDTQYF. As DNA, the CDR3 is TGTGCCAGCAGGTTACAGGGGGGCACAGATACGCAGTATTTT.